This entry is about one TCR beta chain. Antigen: not known. V was pared by 4 bases and J by 2 bases, with 12 bases between. This CDR3 comprises 14 residues. CDR1 and CDR2 (germline): MDHEN, SYDVKM. This sample was included in a study of blood T cells in healthy people across ages. General study results and limits: More naive CD4+ cells and higher diversity marked long-lived donors relative to aged donors.

The authors ran a second PCR of roughly 6 to 12 cycles using a sample-barcoded 5' primer and a J-beta primer mix. TCRdb passed the 5' RACE reads through MiXCR, listing each CDR3 protein once. This table holds around 1.5 million distinct CDR3 sequences, 42% found once. V and J are TRBV28 and TRBJ2-7; perhaps TRBD1 as D (6 bases). The sequence derives from a woman under 30 in good health. The sample consisted of blood. Here the CDR3 DNA reads TGTGCCAGCAGTTCTCGGGACAAGACCTACGAGCAGTACTTC. Translating gives CASSSRDKTYEQYF.